One sample yielded the 21 T cell receptor beta chains listed below, sequenced in a study of Graves' ophthalmopathy and Graves' hyperthyroidism. As the template, RNA transcripts were used to amplify TCR beta CDR3 regions. Amplification began with first-round RT-PCR using HTBI primers, then second-round multiplex PCR was performed. TCRdb independently ran MiXCR on the multiplex PCR reads; one entry per CDR3 protein. In the table there are hundreds of thousands of distinct CDR3 sequences, about two fifths of which are singletons. The specimen sequenced was peripheral blood. The receptor source for this set is an adult man with Graves' ophthalmopathy.

There are many counts of this clonotype. V and J are TRBV7-8 and TRBJ2-7; D may correspond to TRBD1 or TRBD2 (5 bases each). The CDR3 has 15 residues. Trimming stripped 3 bases from V and 3 bases from J, with 15 bases between. Germline V lookup: CDR1 SGHVS, CDR2 FQNEAQ. CDR3 nucleotides: TGTGCCAGCAGCTTGCGGCAGGGAGAGAACTACGAGCAGTACTTC. This translates into CASSLRQGENYEQYF.

There are a few counts of this clonotype. The chain couples TRBV6-1 to TRBJ1-2; 7 positions agree with TRBD1. Germline assignment: CDR1 MNHNS and CDR2 SASEGT. There are 14 residues in the CDR3. V lost 4 bases to trimming and J lost 6 bases; unmatched junction nucleotides: 8. In DNA, the CDR3 is TGTGCCAGCAGTGGACAGACAGGGACCCATGGCTACACCTTC. Protein sequence: CASSGQTGTHGYTF.

This clonotype was detected only a few times. The V call is TRBV20-1, the J call TRBJ1-6, with 8 bases that match TRBD1. V trimming: 6 bases; J trimming: 4 bases; junction bases outside the gene matches: 14. Germline V gives CDR1 DFQATT, CDR2 SNEGSKA (reference sequence). The CDR3 loop spans 17 amino acids. This CDR3 is CSATPGHRGSYNSPLHF. The CDR3 nucleotides are TGCAGTGCAACCCCCGGCCACAGGGGGTCTTATAATTCACCCCTCCACTTT.

Worth noting for this clonotype: A much larger clone sits a single nucleotide away, making a read error possible. V and J are TRBV20-1 and TRBJ2-5; 7 bases line up with TRBD2. The CDR3 length is 13 residues. Germline lookup yields CDR1 DFQATT and CDR2 SNEGSKA (reference sequence). V shed 6 bases and J 7 bases; nucleotides not matched to a gene: 11. The CDR3 protein is CSAGLTSEGTQYF. CDR3 DNA: TGCAGTGCGGGCCTTACTAGCGAAGGGACCCAGTACTTC.

Details on this clonotype: The germline gene is not matched at one end of the junction; a read error may be the cause. V is TRBV9 and J is TRBJ1-6, with TRBD1 matching 10 bases. Germline-derived CDR1 and CDR2 are SGDLS and YYNGEE. The CDR3 length is 16 residues. CDR3 residues: CATSGDRGSYNSPLHF. CDR3 in DNA: TGTGCCACCAGCGGGGACAGGGGCTCCTATAATTCACCCCTCCACTTT. The full variable domain, its missing parts supplied by reference TRBV9 and TRBJ1-6, is DSGVTQTPKHLITATGQRVTLRCSPRSGDLSVYWYQQSLDQGLQFLIQYYNGEERAKGNILERFSAQQFPDLHSELNLSSLELGDSALYFCATSGDRGSYNSPLHFGNGTRLTVT.

The gene calls are TRBV29-1 and TRBJ1-1; D call uncertain. The CDR3 length is 13 residues. V dropped 6 bases and J dropped 1 base, with 12 bases sitting between them. Germline V gene data show CDR1 as SQVTM and CDR2 as ANQGSEA. CDR3 loop: CSVSHGGNTEAFF. As DNA, the CDR3 is TGCAGCGTCTCCCACGGCGGGAACACTGAAGCTTTCTTT.

In nucleotides, the CDR3 is TGTGCCAGCAGGACAGGGGCTGGCCGGCCCCAGCATTTT. This gives the protein CASRTGAGRPQHF. The genes are TRBV2 and TRBJ1-5; 8 bases map to TRBD1. V shed 6 bases, J shed 9 bases, and the junction held 7 bases outside the gene matches. Germline lookup yields CDR1 SNHLY and CDR2 FYNNEI. The CDR3 totals 13 residues.

The chain recombines TRBV10-2 with TRBJ2-5; possibly TRBD1 for D (5 bases). Trimming removed 3 bases at V and 5 bases at J, with 7 bases between. CDR1 and CDR2 (germline): WSHSY, SAAADI. The CDR3 is 12 residues long. The CDR3 sequence: CASSDNRETQYF. CDR3 DNA sequence: TGCGCCAGCAGTGACAACAGGGAGACCCAGTACTTC.

This clonotype was counted a few times. The V call is TRBV5-6, the J call TRBJ1-1; TRBD1 agrees at 9 bases. The CDR3 is made up of 12 amino acids. Trimming took 4 bases from V and 10 from J; bases not matched to a gene: 5. Germline assignment: CDR1 SGHDT and CDR2 YYEEEE. The CDR3 is CASSPGQGRAFF. DNA for the CDR3: TGTGCCAGCAGCCCCGGACAGGGGAGAGCTTTCTTT. The variable domain in full, with the rest retrieved from reference TRBV5-6 and TRBJ1-1, is DAGVTQSPTHLIKTRGQQVTLRCSPKSGHDTVSWYQQALGQGPQFIFQYYEEEERQRGNFPDRFSGHQFPNYSSELNVNALLLGDSALYLCASSPGQGRAFFGQGTRLTVV.

This clonotype occurred many times. J is TRBJ1-1 and V is TRBV2, with a tentative D call TRBD1 (5 bases). Per the germline V gene, CDR1 is SNHLY and CDR2 is FYNNEI. The CDR3 covers 13 residues. V was trimmed by 3 bases and J by 3 bases, leaving 8 bases between them. The CDR3 reads CASSEGVHTEAFF. CDR3 DNA: TGTGCCAGCAGTGAGGGGGTTCACACTGAAGCTTTCTTT. The full variable domain, with the rest looked up from reference TRBV2 and TRBJ1-1, is EPEVTQTPSHQVTQMGQEVILRCVPISNHLYFYWYRQILGQKVEFLVSFYNNEISEKSEIFDDQFSVERPDGSNFTLKIRSTKLEDSAMYFCASSEGVHTEAFFGQGTRLTVV.

This rearrangement joins TRBV25-1 to TRBJ1-1; D gene uncertain. The germline V gene encodes CDR1 MGHDK and CDR2 SYGVNS. V dropped 1 base and J dropped 4 bases, with 10 bases sitting between them. This CDR3 comprises 14 residues. The CDR3 DNA reads TGTGCCAGCAGTGAATCTGGGGATGCCACTGAAGCTTTCTTT. It yields the protein CASSESGDATEAFF.

In its sample, this clonotype was seen many times. The chain uses TRBV7-9 and TRBJ1-2; no clear D gene. V was shortened by 3 bases and J by 8 bases, with 10 bases between the two germline ends. This CDR3 is built from 12 residues. The germline V gene has CDR1 SEHNR and CDR2 FQNEAQ (reference sequence). CDR3 residues: CASSFESTGYTF. The CDR3 nucleotides are TGTGCCAGCAGCTTTGAATCCACCGGCTACACCTTC.

V is TRBV5-1 and J is TRBJ1-6; weak D call: TRBD1 (5 bases). V lost 4 bases and J 8 bases, leaving 19 bases between the germline ends. Germline CDR1 is SGHRS and CDR2 is YFSETQ. CDR3 length: 16 amino acids. The CDR3 sequence is CASSAPGTGTDSPLHF. The CDR3 DNA sequence: TGCGCCAGCAGCGCTCCCGGGACGGGGACCGATTCACCCCTCCACTTT.

This clonotype was recorded at least ten times. This chain joins TRBV6-2 or TRBV6-3 and TRBJ2-6, with D possibly called TRBD1 or TRBD2 (6 bases each). This CDR3 has 17 residues. Germline CDR1 and CDR2: MNHEY and SVGEGT. Trimming removed 1 base from V and 2 bases from J, with 12 bases in between. The CDR3 nucleotides are TGTGCCAGCAGTTACTATGGACAGCGGGCTGGGGCCAACGTCCTGACTTTC. This gives the protein CASSYYGQRAGANVLTF.

The chain combines TRBV10-3 with TRBJ2-7; 7 positions match TRBD2. CDR3 length: 13 residues. The germline CDR1 and CDR2 sequences are ENHRY and SYGVKD. The trim removed 8 bases at V and 7 bases at J, leaving 11 bases unmatched. The CDR3, as DNA: TGTGCCATCCAGCGGGGCGCGAGCACTGAGCAGTACTTC. Its protein product is CAIQRGASTEQYF.

The rearrangement joins TRBV29-1 to TRBJ2-5; 9 bases fit TRBD1. V trimming: 7 bases; J trimming: 5 bases; junction bases outside the gene matches: 8. This CDR3 is built from 13 residues. Germline V gene sequence: CDR1 SQVTM, CDR2 ANQGSEA. The CDR3: CSDAGQGKETQYF. Written as DNA, the CDR3 is TGCAGCGACGCGGGACAGGGAAAGGAGACCCAGTACTTC. The complete variable domain, with remaining parts taken from reference TRBV29-1 and TRBJ2-5, reads SAVISQKPSRDICQRGTSLTIQCQVDSQVTMMFWYRQQPGQSLTLIATANQGSEATYESGFVIDKFPISRPNLTFSTLTVSNMSPEDSSIYLCSDAGQGKETQYFGPGTRLLVL.

The rearrangement joins TRBV25-1 to TRBJ2-2; TRBD2 matches at 9 bases. V shed 3 bases and J 3 bases; nucleotides not matched to a gene: 8. Germline V gene data show CDR1 as MGHDK and CDR2 as SYGVNS. There are 17 residues in the CDR3. CDR3: CASSDKVAGAYTGELFF. As DNA, the CDR3 is TGTGCCAGCAGTGATAAAGTAGCGGGGGCGTACACCGGGGAGCTGTTTTTT.

The table lists this clonotype with many counts. The V call is TRBV5-5, the J call TRBJ1-2, with TRBD1 matching 7 bases. This CDR3 region has 15 residues. The germline V gene has CDR1 SGHKS and CDR2 YYEKEE (reference sequence). V lost 5 bases, J lost 5 bases, and 12 bases stayed unmatched. CDR3 sequence (DNA): TGTGCCAGCAGGGCACCTCGACAGGGACGATATGGCTACACCTTC. This gives the protein CASRAPRQGRYGYTF. The full variable domain, rest sourced from reference TRBV5-5 and TRBJ1-2, is DAGVTQSPTHLIKTRGQQVTLRCSPISGHKSVSWYQQVLGQGPQFIFQYYEKEERGRGNFPDRFSARQFPNYSSELNVNALLLGDSALYLCASRAPRQGRYGYTFGSGTRLTVV.

The chain uses TRBV5-1 and TRBJ1-2; D not resolved. This CDR3 is 13 amino acids long. Germline V gene data show CDR1 as SGHRS and CDR2 as YFSETQ. V was trimmed by 7 bases and J by 4 bases, leaving 14 bases between them. The DNA for the CDR3 is TGCGCCAGCCGGGCCAGCGTGTCCTATGGCTACACCTTC. Protein sequence: CASRASVSYGYTF. The variable domain in full, completed from reference TRBV5-1 and TRBJ1-2, reads KAGVTQTPRYLIKTRGQQVTLSCSPISGHRSVSWYQQTPGQGLQFLFEYFSETQRNKGNFPGRFSGRQFSNSRSEMNVSTLELGDSALYLCASRASVSYGYTFGSGTRLTVV.

This clonotype was detected many times. V usage is TRBV7-2 and J usage is TRBJ1-1; weak D call: TRBD1 (5 bases). This CDR3 has 13 amino acids. Deletions cut 6 bases from V and 0 bases from J, with 8 bases between. Germline V gene sequence: CDR1 SGHTA, CDR2 FQGNSA. Here the CDR3 DNA reads TGTGCCAGCAGGGGGCACCTGAACACTGAAGCTTTCTTT. Translating it yields CASRGHLNTEAFF. Full variable domain (outside the CDR3, taken from reference TRBV7-2 and TRBJ1-1): GAGVSQSPSNKVTEKGKDVELRCDPISGHTALYWYRQSLGQGLEFLIYFQGNSAPDKSGLPSDRFSAERTGGSVSTLTIQRTQQEDSAVYLCASRGHLNTEAFFGQGTRLTVV.

J is TRBJ1-2 and V is TRBV6-1; 7 nucleotides align to TRBD1. The V gene's germline CDR1 is MNHNS and CDR2 SASEGT. The CDR3 contains 11 residues. The J segment lost 8 bases and the V segment lost 7 bases, leaving 4 bases of the junction unmatched. CDR3 sequence reads: CASTGGDGYTF. CDR3 coding DNA: TGTGCCAGCACAGGGGGGGACGGCTACACCTTC.